This T cell receptor (beta chain) emerged from a study of T cells in Graves' hyperthyroidism and ophthalmopathy (dated by TCRdb to about 2019). About the full investigation: Peripheral blood samples were taken at initial diagnosis, before any treatment was given. After sampling, hyperthyroidism patients received methimazole starting at 30 mg daily, and ophthalmopathy patients received high-dose intravenous methylprednisolone. For training and testing, the roughly 97 patients in the discovery cohort were randomly divided in a 7:3 ratio. TCR V-J signatures able to tell the groups apart were searched for in a discovery cohort of some 97 patients, of whom more than 40 had Graves' ophthalmopathy and around 57 had stable Graves' hyperthyroidism. TCR Vbeta CDR3 sequencing of roughly 140 peripheral blood samples (under 45 ophthalmopathy, around 80 hyperthyroidism and approximately 17 progressor patients) is reported in the paper. Thyroid tissue and blood T-cell repertoires from about six Graves' hyperthyroidism patients were also compared in the study. An independent validation cohort of around 19 hyperthyroidism patients and approximately 16 patients who later progressed to ophthalmopathy tested prospective prediction of ophthalmopathy.

The CDR3 runs 13 residues from the cysteine to the phenylalanine. CDR3 DNA only is kept here, 39 bases in frame from base 1. Taken from the germline V gene, the CDR1 and CDR2 loops are SGHRS and YFSETQ. This clonotype came up a few times. What antigen it recognizes has not been identified. The germline gene is not matched at one end of the junction; a read error may be the cause. Findings and caveats that apply to the study as a whole: In validation, the model predicted progression to ophthalmopathy with over 65% sensitivity and around 72% specificity, a median of about 6 months before onset. No statistical method was used to set the sample size in advance, and investigators knew the group allocation. A 13 V-J signature model separated ophthalmopathy from stable hyperthyroidism, with 87.88% sensitivity and roughly 82% specificity in cross-validation and 80%/75% in testing. Most expanded thyroid clonotypes (frequency above 0.001) were also found in blood, which suggests that blood repertoires may mirror thyroid immune responses.

The hyperthyroidism patients were between 18 and 65 years old and newly diagnosed, with a disease duration of less than 2 months. Patients with uncontrolled infections, other autoimmune diseases, pregnancy or lactation were excluded. Diagnoses were established on the basis of clinical symptoms, serum thyroxine and TRAb, thyroid ultrasound, and orbital computed tomography. For progressor patients, blood was drawn at the first diagnosis of hyperthyroidism, before any ophthalmopathy symptoms had appeared. PBMCs were separated from 10 ml of fresh peripheral blood using Ficoll-Paque density gradient centrifugation. Progressor patients were first diagnosed with Graves' hyperthyroidism and then developed ophthalmopathy during follow-up. Trizol reagent was used to extract total RNA, and RNA quality was then checked on an Agilent 2100 Bioanalyzer. TCR beta CDR3 regions were amplified from RNA transcripts. For the first round of RT-PCR on the TCR CDR3, the HTBI primer set was used together with the Qiagen OneStep RT-PCR kit. The libraries were constructed in a second round of multiplex PCR and then size-selected and purified. Paired-end sequencing of the libraries was performed with 100 bp reads on an Illumina HiSeq2000. The study's processing was this. SOAPnuke was used to process the raw data, removing reads that contained adapters or uncalled bases, had a mean Phred below 15, or lacked an exact match to the constant primer or identifier. COPE v1.2.5 was used to merge the high-quality paired reads, and each unique nucleotide sequence was defined as a clonotype. Clonotypes were aligned to IMGT TRBV, TRBD and TRBJ reference segments using MiTCR v1.1. Only V-J combinations with frequency above 0.0001, covering 99.2% of repertoires, were analysed. A TCS score was defined as the ratio between F50 (clonal expansion) and ExV (chaos), using BLOSUM62-based TCRdist between CDR3 peptides within each V-J. Welch's t-statistics and random forest reduced around 550 V-J features to some 14, which were used in a naive Bayes classifier (R e1071). In-frame beta chains were kept once TCRdb had trimmed the public reads at Q25 with fastp and called clones with MiXCR. Records with the same CDR3 protein are collapsed into one entry carrying the most frequent genes and DNA. It is TCRdb's table, rather than the study itself, that gives the V and J calls and clone size. Within this sample are approximately 720,000 distinct CDR3 sequences, with under 20% of them counted one time only. The ten largest clones take up over 15% of the sample.

Sequences were obtained from blood. The TCR was taken from a woman between 45 and 65 years old with Graves' hyperthyroidism that later progressed to Graves' ophthalmopathy. This chain is built from TRBV5-1 and TRBJ1-1; 5 matching bases give a weak D call of TRBD1. The DNA sequence follows: TGCGCCAGCACCTTGGGGGGACGCACTGAAGCTTTCTTT. This translates into CASTLGGRTEAFF.